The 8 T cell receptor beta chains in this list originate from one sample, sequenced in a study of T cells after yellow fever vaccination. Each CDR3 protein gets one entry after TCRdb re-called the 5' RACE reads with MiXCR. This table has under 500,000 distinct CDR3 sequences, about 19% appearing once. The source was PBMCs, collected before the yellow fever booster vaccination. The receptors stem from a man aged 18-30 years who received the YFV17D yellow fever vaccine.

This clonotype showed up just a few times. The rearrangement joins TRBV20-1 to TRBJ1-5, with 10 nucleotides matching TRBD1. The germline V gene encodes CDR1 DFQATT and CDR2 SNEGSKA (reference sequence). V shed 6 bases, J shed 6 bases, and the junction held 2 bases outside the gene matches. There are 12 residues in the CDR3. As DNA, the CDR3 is TGCAGTGCGTGGACAGGGGGTCAGCCCCAGCATTTT. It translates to CSAWTGGQPQHF.

The chain's CDR3 is CASRPLDSMNTEAFF. CDR3 nucleotides: TGTGCCAGCAGACCCCTGGACAGCATGAACACTGAAGCTTTCTTT. The chain links TRBV7-2 to TRBJ1-1, with D possibly matching TRBD1 (6 bases). CDR1 and CDR2 (germline): SGHTA, FQGNSA. The V gene lost 6 bases and the J gene lost 0 bases, with 14 bases spanning the gap. The CDR3 runs 15 residues.

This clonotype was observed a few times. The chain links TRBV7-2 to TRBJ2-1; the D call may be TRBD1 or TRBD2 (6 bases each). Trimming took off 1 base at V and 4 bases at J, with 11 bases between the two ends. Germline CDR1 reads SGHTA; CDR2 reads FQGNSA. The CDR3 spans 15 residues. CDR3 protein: CASSLGGAWYNEQFF. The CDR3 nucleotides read TGTGCCAGCAGCTTAGGGGGGGCCTGGTACAATGAGCAGTTCTTC.

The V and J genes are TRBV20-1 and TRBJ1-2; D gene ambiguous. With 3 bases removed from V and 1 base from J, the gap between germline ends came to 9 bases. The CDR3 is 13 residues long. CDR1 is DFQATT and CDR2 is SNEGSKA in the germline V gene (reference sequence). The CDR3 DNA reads TGCAGTGCTAGCATTATTCTTAACTATGGCTACACCTTC. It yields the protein CSASIILNYGYTF.

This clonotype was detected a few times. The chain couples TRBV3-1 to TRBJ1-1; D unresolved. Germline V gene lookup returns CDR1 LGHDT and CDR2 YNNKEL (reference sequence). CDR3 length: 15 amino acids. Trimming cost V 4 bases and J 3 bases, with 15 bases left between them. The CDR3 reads CASSPTLRAYTEAFF. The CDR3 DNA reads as TGTGCCAGCAGCCCTACCCTTCGGGCCTACACTGAAGCTTTCTTT.

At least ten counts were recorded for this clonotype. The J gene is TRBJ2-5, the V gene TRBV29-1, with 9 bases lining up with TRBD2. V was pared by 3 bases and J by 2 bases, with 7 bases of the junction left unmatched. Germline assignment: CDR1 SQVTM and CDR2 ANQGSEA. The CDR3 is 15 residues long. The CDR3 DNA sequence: TGCAGCGTTGAGCGGGGGGGCCGGGTACAAGAGACCCAGTACTTC. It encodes CSVERGGRVQETQYF.

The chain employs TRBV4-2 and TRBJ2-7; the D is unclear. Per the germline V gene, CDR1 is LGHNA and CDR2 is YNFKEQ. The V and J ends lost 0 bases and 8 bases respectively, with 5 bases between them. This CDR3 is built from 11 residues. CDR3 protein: CASSQERQQYF. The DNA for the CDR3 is TGTGCCAGCAGCCAAGAACGCCAGCAGTACTTC.

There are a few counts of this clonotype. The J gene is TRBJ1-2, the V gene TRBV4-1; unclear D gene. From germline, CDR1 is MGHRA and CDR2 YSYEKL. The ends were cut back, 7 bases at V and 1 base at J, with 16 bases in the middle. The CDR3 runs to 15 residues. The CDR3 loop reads CASTLLPFDNYGYTF. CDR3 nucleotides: TGCGCCAGCACCCTACTCCCCTTTGATAACTATGGCTACACCTTC.